The T cell receptor beta chain described here comes from a study of blood T cells in healthy people across ages. The V gene's germline CDR1 is SGHRS and CDR2 YFSETQ. Trimming pared 0 bases from V and 0 bases from J, leaving 9 bases between. The CDR3 covers 15 residues. For the second PCR, which ran for about 6 to 12 cycles, a sample-barcoded 5' primer and a J-beta primer mix were used. TCRdb called the 5' RACE reads again in MiXCR, with one record for every CDR3 protein. The sample carries around 1,100,000 distinct CDR3 sequences, around two fifths recorded once. The clonotype originates from a man between 18 and 29 years old in good health. The sample comprised blood. The gene calls are TRBV5-1 and TRBJ1-1; D is undetermined. The CDR3 region is CASSLAGRVNTEAFF. CDR3 sequence (DNA): TGCGCCAGCAGCTTGGCGGGTAGGGTGAACACTGAAGCTTTCTTT. The full variable domain, with the rest looked up from reference TRBV5-1 and TRBJ1-1, is KAGVTQTPRYLIKTRGQQVTLSCSPISGHRSVSWYQQTPGQGLQFLFEYFSETQRNKGNFPGRFSGRQFSNSRSEMNVSTLELGDSALYLCASSLAGRVNTEAFFGQGTRLTVV.